This TCR beta chain was documented in a study of PD-L1 blockade in urothelial cancer (dated by TCRdb to about 2017). With respect to the entire study: Every patient began therapy at some point between 2013 and 2015 and was given atezolizumab 1,200 mg intravenously every 3 weeks. Durable clinical benefit meant progression-free survival longer than 6 months, and TCR features were also tested against progression-free and overall survival. Blood samples yielded a median of roughly 140,000 T cells and roughly 83,000 unique TCRs, with median clonality roughly 0.084. About 85% of the roughly 29 patients were males with bladder-origin urothelial cancer, and about 65% of the 29 reported a prior smoking history. Durable clinical benefit was achieved by nine patients but not by the remaining 20. Pretreatment blood TCR-seq was available for fewer than 30 patients, at least one posttreatment blood collection was obtained for some 25 patients, and tumor TCR-seq was available for some 25 patients. Whole exome sequencing and RNA sequencing of pretreatment tumors were performed alongside TCR sequencing in the same patients. Pretreatment tumor samples, along with matched peripheral blood collected serially before and after atezolizumab treatment, underwent TCR sequencing. An ECOG performance status of 0 or 1 was recorded for the patients, and 0 to 3 prior chemotherapy regimens had been received by the patients. Somatic, immune and clinical correlates of response to PD-L1 blockade with atezolizumab in urothelial cancer were the focus of an exploratory multi-omic analysis. Blood samples were analyzed at 3 weeks after treatment start (second dose) and at 6 weeks after treatment start. Here is what the overall study found, with its caveats: At 3 weeks after the start of treatment, tumor-associated TCR clones in peripheral blood had expanded more in patients with durable benefit (n of about 20, p = 0.022). Improved progression-free and overall survival was associated with having pretreatment peripheral blood TCR clonality below the median. Small sample size (n of about 30) and many exploratory analyses mean the results are intended to be hypothesis-generating.

The sample's time point, from its label and the paper: pretreatment peripheral blood. The cohort comprised roughly 30 patients with locally advanced or metastatic urothelial carcinoma treated at Memorial Sloan Kettering on a trial protocol. Peripheral blood mononuclear cells were collected pretreatment and during treatment, at between 1 and 8 total time points per patient. The Qiagen DNeasy Blood extraction kit was used to purify genomic DNA from total PBMCs and from tumor samples. PBMCs were collected pretreatment and during treatment, and were isolated and stored as previously described. Notes on this clone: Its target antigen remains unknown. Base qualities are not at hand, and no much larger clone is one base apart.

Based on the germline V gene, the CDR1 and CDR2 sequences are ENHRY and SYGVKD. From its cysteine to its phenylalanine, the CDR3 spans 15 amino acids. The retained sequence is limited to the CDR3, 45 bases, with the frame set at the first base. From V the trimming removes 8 bases and from J it removes 1 base, while the gene matches leave 5 bases of the junction unaccounted for. To estimate absolute template abundance from read counts, synthetic TCR analog templates were spiked into each PCR. The immunoSEQ assay was used to amplify TCRbeta CDR3 regions from genomic DNA with bias-controlled V and J gene primers. Sequencing of rearranged TCRbeta segments was performed at approximately 20X coverage. The authors' pipeline ran thus. Clustering was used to correct sequencing errors, and CDR3s were annotated against IMGT to assign V, D and J genes. Downstream analyses used only productive TCRbeta rearrangements, leaving out any out-of-frame or stop-codon sequences. Clonality was computed as one minus Shannon entropy normalized by the log of the number of unique productive sequences. Clones differing between time points or between blood and tumor were identified using Fisher's exact test with Benjamini-Hochberg correction, with an adjusted p below 0.01 applied as the threshold. TCRdb re-hosts the immuneACCESS table, in-frame sequences only. Its copies lack some clones; in the studies checked, an unresolved V gene accounts for under half of them, and the cause for the rest is not known. For V, J and clone size, that table is used; D and trimming come from the DNA. The sample yields 87,000 or so clones; around 84% were counted once. The ten top clones hold roughly 2% of the sample.

The sequence is built from TRBV10-3 and TRBJ2-3; the central 11 bases match TRBD1. Sample: PBMCs, taken around atezolizumab (anti-PD-L1) treatment. The TCR originated in a man aged 55 to 70 with urothelial cancer. The CDR3 amino acid sequence is: CAIAGQGDGTDTQYF. The sequence in DNA is TGTGCCATCGCGGGACAGGGGGACGGCACAGATACGCAGTATTTT.